This T cell receptor beta chain was captured by sequencing in a study of T cell changes during pregnancy in multiple sclerosis. This clone came up once. The V gene's germline CDR1 is LGHNA and CDR2 YSLEER. The V end lost 0 bases, the J end lost 7 bases, and 7 bases lay between the germline ends. The CDR3 is made up of 13 amino acids. Clones were sequenced by immunoSEQ multiplex PCR, and TCRdb holds only the in-frame ones, with some missing. The profile shows some 28,000 clones, 75% to 95% of them singletons. The origin of this receptor is a female donor with multiple sclerosis, enrolled in a pregnancy study. The chain is built from TRBV4-3 and TRBJ2-4; possibly TRBD1 for D (5 bases). The sample here was CD8+ T cells from peripheral blood mononuclear cells, taken before pregnancy. The CDR3 reads CASSQDRANIQYF. The CDR3 coding sequence is TGCGCCAGCAGCCAAGACAGGGCGAACATTCAGTACTTC.